This TCR beta chain was observed in a study of identical twins. Study results and caveats: Where beta out-of-frame sequences were concerned, excess twin sharing was weaker. Whereas memory repertoires showed no such difference, abundant cord blood beta clonotypes carried fewer insertions.

A universal primer binding site was introduced by template switching. The final cDNA contained unique molecular identifiers. From the 5' RACE reads, TCRdb called clonotypes with MiXCR, one entry per CDR3 protein. The top ten hold about 0.27% of the sample, which has approximately 1.8 million distinct CDR3 sequences, 32% seen once. Germline lookup yields CDR1 LNHNV and CDR2 YYDKDF (reference sequence). V was pared by 1 base and J by 5 bases, with 11 bases between. The CDR3 totals 15 residues. Everyone who donated was a healthy Caucasian. In regard to this clonotype: Its antigen is unidentified.

The source is a newborn girl in good health. Sequencing used cord blood. The rearrangement joins TRBV15 to TRBJ2-2; D is uncertain. Here the CDR3 reads CATSRGLGKTGELFF. The CDR3 nucleotides read TGTGCCACCAGCAGAGGACTGGGGAAAACCGGGGAGCTGTTTTTT.